This T cell receptor (beta chain) was captured by sequencing in a study of identifying expanded T cells in peripheral blood. Overall study results and limits: Across healthy donors, higher total template counts meant significantly greater approximately 2-week count variance. Over around two and four weeks, about 15 and 18 clones changed, versus more than 1 between replicates.

The assay was immunoSEQ multiplex PCR, and TCRdb's table has in-frame clones only and misses some. The sample has 120,000 or so clones, around four fifths seen once. J lost 7 bases, V lost 3 bases, and 5 bases had no gene match. Germline V gene sequence: CDR1 MNHNS, CDR2 SASEGT. This CDR3 comprises 15 residues. During the collection period, no donor immune events like infections were recorded. With regard to this clone: Its specificity is not known.

J is TRBJ1-6 and V is TRBV6-1; 8 bases are a match to TRBD1. Material for sequencing was blood. The receptor's source is a person between 18 and 75 years old in good health. Here the CDR3 reads CASSDFDRGNSPLHF. CDR3 nucleotide sequence: TGTGCCAGCAGTGATTTCGACAGGGGAAATTCACCCCTCCACTTT.